Presented here are 20 T cell receptor beta chains from one specimen sequenced in a study of shared clonotypes between healthy human individuals. TCRdb's table, derived via immunoSEQ multiplex PCR, lists solely in-frame clones and lacks some. This table has about 490,000 clones, 65% to 80% appearing once. Input material: PBMCs. The source is a woman between 40 and 55 years old in good health. Some clones in this sample may be carry-over from other donors' samples.

The gene calls are TRBV30 and TRBJ2-7, with 8 bases identical to TRBD1. This CDR3 contains 15 residues. V shed 2 bases, J shed 2 bases, and the junction held 8 bases outside the gene matches. Germline V gives CDR1 GTSNPN, CDR2 SVGIG (reference sequence). CDR3 protein: CAWSLAGTGTYEQYF. The CDR3 DNA reads as TGTGCCTGGAGTCTAGCCGGGACAGGAACCTACGAGCAGTACTTC.

This sequence joins TRBV1 and TRBJ2-1; the tabulated D call, TRBD2, remains unverified against the DNA. TRBV1 is a documented pseudogene. CDR3 length equals 16 residues. DNA of the CDR3: TGCACCAGCAGCCAAGGTCAGCGATCCTCCTACAATGAGCAGTTCTTC. It encodes CTSSQGQRSSYNEQFF.

This clone came up once. The rearrangement uses TRBV25-1 and TRBJ2-2; D is possibly TRBD2 (5 bases). Deletions cut 6 bases from V and 1 base from J, with 9 bases between. Per germline, CDR1 MGHDK and CDR2 SYGVNS. This CDR3 spans 14 amino acids. The CDR3 DNA sequence: TGTGCCAGCAGCCCAGCGGTGAACACCGGGGAGCTGTTTTTT. As protein: CASSPAVNTGELFF.

The chain joins TRBV6-5 to TRBJ2-7; 11 nucleotides agree with TRBD2. The CDR3 spans 15 residues. The V and J ends lost 2 bases and 3 bases, in that order; junction bases with no gene match: 3. Per germline, CDR1 MNHEY and CDR2 SVGAGI. Here the CDR3 DNA reads TGTGCCAGCAGTTACGGGACTAGCGGAGACTACGAGCAGTACTTC. This translates into CASSYGTSGDYEQYF.

This chain joins TRBV9 and TRBJ2-2; D remains ambiguous. CDR3 length: 16 residues. Germline V gives CDR1 SGDLS, CDR2 YYNGEE. V lost 4 bases, J lost 5 bases, and 18 bases lay in between. CDR3 amino acids: CASSPRVNLKTGELFF. The CDR3 DNA is TGTGCCAGCAGCCCCCGGGTGAACTTGAAAACCGGGGAGCTGTTTTTT. Together with reference TRBV9 and TRBJ2-2, the CDR3 gives the full variable domain: DSGVTQTPKHLITATGQRVTLRCSPRSGDLSVYWYQQSLDQGLQFLIQYYNGEERAKGNILERFSAQQFPDLHSELNLSSLELGDSALYFCASSPRVNLKTGELFFGEGSRLTVL.

The chain employs TRBV9 and TRBJ2-1; TRBD2 agrees at 8 bases. With 0 bases clipped from V and 1 base from J, the junction kept 6 bases outside the gene matches. The CDR3 length is 17 residues. Germline V gene sequence: CDR1 SGDLS, CDR2 YYNGEE. For the CDR3, the DNA is TGTGCCAGCAGCGTAGGATTAGCGGGATTTTCCTACAATGAGCAGTTCTTC. Protein product: CASSVGLAGFSYNEQFF.

For this clone: One end of the junction is discordant with germline, which a read error may explain. The V and J genes are TRBV5-1 and TRBJ1-6; D is undetermined. Germline-derived CDR1 and CDR2 are SGHRS and YFSETQ. The CDR3 covers 14 residues. As DNA, the CDR3 is TGCGCCAGCAGTTTGATGGGCGGTAATTCCCCCCTCCACTTT. Its protein is CASSLMGGNSPLHF.

This clone occurred once. V is TRBV7-9 and J is TRBJ2-7; 7 bases match TRBD2. Germline CDR1 and CDR2: SEHNR and FQNEAQ (reference sequence). J was trimmed by 4 bases and V by 1 base; bases with no gene match: 4. The CDR3 runs 14 residues. The CDR3 loop is CASSLGLASYEQYF. The CDR3 DNA reads TGTGCCAGCAGCTTAGGACTAGCTTCTTACGAGCAGTACTTC.

CDR3 region: CASSREAGGYEQYF. The CDR3 region has the DNA TGTGCCAGCTCCCGGGAGGCAGGGGGCTACGAGCAGTACTTC. The chain carries TRBV6-1 and TRBJ2-7; either TRBD1 or TRBD2 may supply D (7 bases each). The CDR3 length is 14 residues. Trimming removed 8 bases at V and 3 bases at J, with 17 bases between. Germline V CDR1 and CDR2: MNHNS, SASEGT.

The chain uses TRBV28 and TRBJ2-3; D unclear. The CDR3 consists of 12 residues. CDR1 and CDR2 (germline): MDHEN, SYDVKM. Deletions cut 5 bases from V and 2 bases from J, with 5 bases between. Written as DNA, the CDR3 is TGTGCCAGCAGTGCGTACACAGATACGCAGTATTTT. Amino acids: CASSAYTDTQYF.

This clone was counted once. The chain couples TRBV7-9 to TRBJ2-1; D call uncertain. Looked up from germline, CDR1 is SEHNR and CDR2 is FQNEAQ (reference sequence). CDR3 length: 12 amino acids. The V end was cut by 5 bases, the J end by 9 bases, with 11 bases between. The CDR3 nucleotides read TGTGCCAGCAGCGTCCAGATGGCTGAGCAGTTCTTC. Its translation is CASSVQMAEQFF.

This clone was recorded once. The chain carries TRBV6-1 and TRBJ2-7; 10 bases are shared with TRBD2. Trimming cost V 3 bases and J 4 bases; bases outside gene matches: 6. The CDR3 is 15 amino acids. The germline V gene has CDR1 MNHNS and CDR2 SASEGT. The CDR3 loop reads CASSDRGLAAYEQYF. In DNA form, the CDR3 reads TGTGCCAGCAGTGACAGAGGACTAGCGGCTTACGAGCAGTACTTC.

The chain uses TRBV2 and TRBJ2-2; D might be TRBD2 (5 bases). There are 14 residues in the CDR3. V was pared by 5 bases and J by 3 bases, with 10 bases between. Germline V gene lookup returns CDR1 SNHLY and CDR2 FYNNEI. The CDR3 spells CASSPGIDTGELFF. Written as DNA, the CDR3 is TGTGCCAGCAGTCCCGGGATCGACACCGGGGAGCTGTTTTTT.

The chain carries TRBV5-6 and TRBJ1-1, with a tentative D call TRBD1 (6 bases). V gave up 0 bases and J gave up 1 base, with 10 bases separating them. Per the germline V gene, CDR1 is SGHDT and CDR2 is YYEEEE. The CDR3 is 15 residues long. CDR3 sequence: CASSLANRANTEAFF. CDR3 DNA sequence: TGTGCCAGCAGCTTGGCCAACAGGGCGAACACTGAAGCTTTCTTT.

CDR3 bases: TGTGCCAGCTCACCTTCCGGGACTCATGGAAACACCATATATTTT. This codes for CASSPSGTHGNTIYF. This chain connects TRBV18 to TRBJ1-3; D possibly corresponds to TRBD1 (5 bases). This CDR3 is 15 amino acids long. The V and J ends lost 3 bases and 3 bases respectively, with 12 bases between them. CDR1 is KGHSH and CDR2 is LQKENI in the germline V gene.

This clone was recorded at least ten times. The chain employs TRBV20-1 and TRBJ1-1; weak D call: TRBD1 (6 bases). Between the trimmed V and J ends, which lost 5 bases and 9 bases, there was a span of 10 bases. Germline CDR1 is DFQATT and CDR2 is SNEGSKA (reference sequence). The CDR3 is 10 amino acids. The CDR3: CSAGDMKAFF. Written as DNA, the CDR3 is TGCAGTGCTGGGGACATGAAAGCTTTCTTT.

V usage is TRBV7-8 and J usage is TRBJ2-5, with 9 positions matching TRBD1. V lost 5 bases, J lost 4 bases, and 11 bases stayed unmatched. The CDR3 runs to 16 residues. Germline V gene sequence: CDR1 SGHVS, CDR2 FQNEAQ. The CDR3 sequence: CASSTSRDRVGETQYF. CDR3 nucleotides: TGTGCCAGCAGCACTAGCCGGGACAGGGTAGGAGAGACCCAGTACTTC.

The chain uses TRBV5-8 and TRBJ2-7, with 10 positions matching TRBD2. The germline gives CDR1 SGHTS, CDR2 YDEGEE. This CDR3 region has 16 residues. Trimming took 4 bases from V and 2 from J; bases not matched to a gene: 9. The CDR3 reads CASSRAGTSGTYEQYF. The CDR3 DNA reads TGTGCCAGCAGCCGGGCCGGCACTAGCGGGACCTACGAGCAGTACTTC.

V usage is TRBV27 and J usage is TRBJ2-1; possibly TRBD2 for D (5 bases). Germline V gene sequence: CDR1 MNHEY, CDR2 SMNVEV (reference sequence). Trimming pared 3 bases from V and 6 bases from J, leaving 12 bases between. The CDR3 loop spans 14 amino acids. The CDR3 coding sequence is TGTGCCAGCAGTTTTAACCGGGAAGGCAATGAGCAGTTCTTC. Its translation is CASSFNREGNEQFF.

The chain employs TRBV7-2 and TRBJ1-1; maybe TRBD1 (5 bases). Between the trimmed V and J ends, which lost 0 bases and 4 bases, there was a span of 9 bases. Germline V gene sequence: CDR1 SGHTA, CDR2 FQGNSA. This CDR3 is 14 amino acids long. The chain's CDR3 is CASSLARDSTEAFF. In DNA form, the CDR3 reads TGTGCCAGCAGCTTAGCCAGGGATTCCACTGAAGCTTTCTTT. The full variable domain, completed using reference TRBV7-2 and TRBJ1-1, is GAGVSQSPSNKVTEKGKDVELRCDPISGHTALYWYRQSLGQGLEFLIYFQGNSAPDKSGLPSDRFSAERTGGSVSTLTIQRTQQEDSAVYLCASSLARDSTEAFFGQGTRLTVV.